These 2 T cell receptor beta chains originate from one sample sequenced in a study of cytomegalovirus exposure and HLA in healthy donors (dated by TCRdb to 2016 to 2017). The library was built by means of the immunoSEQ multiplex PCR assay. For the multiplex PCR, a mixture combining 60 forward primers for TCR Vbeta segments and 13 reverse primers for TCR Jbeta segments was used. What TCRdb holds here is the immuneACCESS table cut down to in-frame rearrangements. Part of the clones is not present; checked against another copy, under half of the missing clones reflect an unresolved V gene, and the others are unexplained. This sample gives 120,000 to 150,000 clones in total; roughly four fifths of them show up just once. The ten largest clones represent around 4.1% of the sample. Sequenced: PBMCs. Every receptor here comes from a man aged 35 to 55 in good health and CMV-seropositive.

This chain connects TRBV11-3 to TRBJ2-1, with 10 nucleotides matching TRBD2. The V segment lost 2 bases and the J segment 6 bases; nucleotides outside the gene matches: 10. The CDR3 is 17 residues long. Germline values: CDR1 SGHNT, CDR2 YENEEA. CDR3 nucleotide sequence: TGTGCCAGCAGCTTACCTAGCGGGAGTGGGATGGCCAATGAGCAGTTCTTC. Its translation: CASSLPSGSGMANEQFF.

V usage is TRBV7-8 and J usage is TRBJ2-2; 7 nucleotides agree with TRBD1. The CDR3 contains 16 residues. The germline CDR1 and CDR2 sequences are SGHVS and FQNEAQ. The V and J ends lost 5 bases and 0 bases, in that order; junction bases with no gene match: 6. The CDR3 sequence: CASSRWTGSNTGELFF. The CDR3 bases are TGTGCCAGCAGCCGTTGGACAGGCTCGAACACCGGGGAGCTGTTTTTT.